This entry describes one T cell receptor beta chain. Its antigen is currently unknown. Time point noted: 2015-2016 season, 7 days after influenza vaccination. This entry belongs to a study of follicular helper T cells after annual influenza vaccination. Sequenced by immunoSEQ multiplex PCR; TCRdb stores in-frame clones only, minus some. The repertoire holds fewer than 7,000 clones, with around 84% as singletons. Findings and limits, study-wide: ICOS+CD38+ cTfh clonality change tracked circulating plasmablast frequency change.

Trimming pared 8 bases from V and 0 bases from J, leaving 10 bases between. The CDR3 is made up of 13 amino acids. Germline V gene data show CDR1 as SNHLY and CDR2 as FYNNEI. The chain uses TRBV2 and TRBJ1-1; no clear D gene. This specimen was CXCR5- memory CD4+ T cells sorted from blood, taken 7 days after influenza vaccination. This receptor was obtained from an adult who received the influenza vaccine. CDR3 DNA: TGTGCCAGCCTCAGCACCATGAACACTGAAGCTTTCTTT. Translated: CASLSTMNTEAFF.